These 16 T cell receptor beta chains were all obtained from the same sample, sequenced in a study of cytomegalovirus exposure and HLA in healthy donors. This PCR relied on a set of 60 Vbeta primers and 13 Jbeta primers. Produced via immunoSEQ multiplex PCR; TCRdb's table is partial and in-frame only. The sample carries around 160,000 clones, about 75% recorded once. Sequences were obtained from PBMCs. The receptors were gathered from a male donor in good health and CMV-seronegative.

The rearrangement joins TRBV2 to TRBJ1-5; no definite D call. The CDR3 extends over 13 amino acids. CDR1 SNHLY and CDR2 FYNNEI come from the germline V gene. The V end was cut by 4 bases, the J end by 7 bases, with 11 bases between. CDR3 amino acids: CASSGGSGQPQHF. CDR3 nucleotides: TGTGCCAGCAGTGGAGGGTCAGGACAGCCCCAGCATTTT.

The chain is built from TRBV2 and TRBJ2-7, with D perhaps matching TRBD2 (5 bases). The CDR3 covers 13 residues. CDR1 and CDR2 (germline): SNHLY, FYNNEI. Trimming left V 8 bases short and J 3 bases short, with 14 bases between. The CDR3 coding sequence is TGTGCCAGCTCTTCCGGGAAGGGCTACGAGCAGTACTTC. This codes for CASSSGKGYEQYF.

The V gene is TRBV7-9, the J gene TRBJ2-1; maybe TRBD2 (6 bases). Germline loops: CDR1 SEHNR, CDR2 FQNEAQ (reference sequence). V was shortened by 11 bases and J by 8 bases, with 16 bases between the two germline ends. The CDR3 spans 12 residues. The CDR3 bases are TGTGCCTCCAAAGGTTGGGGGGATGAGCAGTTCTTC. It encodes CASKGWGDEQFF.

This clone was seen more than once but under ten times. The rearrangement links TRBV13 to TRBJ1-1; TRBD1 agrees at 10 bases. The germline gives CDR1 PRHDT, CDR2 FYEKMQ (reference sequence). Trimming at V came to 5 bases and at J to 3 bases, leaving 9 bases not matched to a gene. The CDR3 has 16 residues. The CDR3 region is CASSKTLGQGHTEAFF. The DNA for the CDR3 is TGTGCCAGCAGCAAAACCCTGGGACAGGGGCACACTGAAGCTTTCTTT.

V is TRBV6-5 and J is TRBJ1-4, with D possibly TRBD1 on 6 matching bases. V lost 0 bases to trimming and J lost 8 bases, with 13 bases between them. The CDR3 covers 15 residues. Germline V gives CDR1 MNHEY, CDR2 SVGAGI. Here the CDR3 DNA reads TGTGCCAGCAGTTACTCCGGGACACCCGACGAAAAACTGTTTTTT. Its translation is CASSYSGTPDEKLFF.

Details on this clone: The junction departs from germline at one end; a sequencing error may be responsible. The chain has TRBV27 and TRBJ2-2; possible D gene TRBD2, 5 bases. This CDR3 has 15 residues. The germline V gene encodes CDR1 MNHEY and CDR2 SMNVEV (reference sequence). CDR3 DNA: TGTGCCAGCAGTTTATCAAACAGCTACACCGGGAAGCTGTTTTTT. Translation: CASSLSNSYTGKLFF.

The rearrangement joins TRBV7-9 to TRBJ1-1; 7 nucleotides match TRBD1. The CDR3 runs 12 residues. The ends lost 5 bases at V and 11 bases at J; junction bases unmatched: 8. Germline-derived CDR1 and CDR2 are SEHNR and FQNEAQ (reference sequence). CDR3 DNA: TGTGCCAGCAGCCCCCGGGACAGCGAGGCTTTCTTT. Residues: CASSPRDSEAFF.

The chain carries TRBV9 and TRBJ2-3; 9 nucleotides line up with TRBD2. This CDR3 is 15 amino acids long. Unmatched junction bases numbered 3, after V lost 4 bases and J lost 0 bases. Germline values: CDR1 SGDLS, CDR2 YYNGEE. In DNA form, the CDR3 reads TGTGCCAGCAGCATTAGCGGGGGAAGCACAGATACGCAGTATTTT. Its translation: CASSISGGSTDTQYF.

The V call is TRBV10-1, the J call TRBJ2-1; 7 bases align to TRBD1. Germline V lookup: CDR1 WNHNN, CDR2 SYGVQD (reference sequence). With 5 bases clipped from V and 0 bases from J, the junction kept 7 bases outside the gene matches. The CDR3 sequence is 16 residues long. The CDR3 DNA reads TGCGCCAGCAGTCACAAGACAGGGAGCTCCTACAATGAGCAGTTCTTC. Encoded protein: CASSHKTGSSYNEQFF.

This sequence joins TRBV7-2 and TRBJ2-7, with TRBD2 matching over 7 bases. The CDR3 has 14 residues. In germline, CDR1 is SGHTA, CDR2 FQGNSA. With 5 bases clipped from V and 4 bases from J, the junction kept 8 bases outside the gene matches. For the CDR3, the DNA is TGTGCCAGCAGCGCGTCGGGACTACCTTACGAGCAGTACTTC. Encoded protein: CASSASGLPYEQYF.

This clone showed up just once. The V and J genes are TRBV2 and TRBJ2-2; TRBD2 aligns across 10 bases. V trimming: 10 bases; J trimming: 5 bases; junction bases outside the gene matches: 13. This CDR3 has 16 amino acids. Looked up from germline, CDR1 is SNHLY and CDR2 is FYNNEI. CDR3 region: CATSRDLAGVTGELFF. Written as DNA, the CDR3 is TGTGCCACCTCAAGGGATCTAGCGGGGGTTACCGGGGAGCTGTTTTTT.

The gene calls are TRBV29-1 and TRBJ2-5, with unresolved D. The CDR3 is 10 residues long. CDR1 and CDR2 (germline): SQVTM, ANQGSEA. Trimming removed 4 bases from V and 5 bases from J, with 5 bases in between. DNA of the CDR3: TGCAGCGTTGCCCGGGAGACCCAGTACTTC. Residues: CSVARETQYF. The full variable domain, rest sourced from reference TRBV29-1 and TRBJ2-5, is SAVISQKPSRDICQRGTSLTIQCQVDSQVTMMFWYRQQPGQSLTLIATANQGSEATYESGFVIDKFPISRPNLTFSTLTVSNMSPEDSSIYLCSVARETQYFGPGTRLLVL.

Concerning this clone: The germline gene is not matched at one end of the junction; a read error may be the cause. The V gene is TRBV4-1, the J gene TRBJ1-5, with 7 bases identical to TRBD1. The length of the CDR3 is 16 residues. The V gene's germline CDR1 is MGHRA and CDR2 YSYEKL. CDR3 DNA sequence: TGCGCCAGCAGCCAAGGAGGGGGCAGGGGCAATCAGCTCCAGCATTTT. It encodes CASSQGGGRGNQLQHF.

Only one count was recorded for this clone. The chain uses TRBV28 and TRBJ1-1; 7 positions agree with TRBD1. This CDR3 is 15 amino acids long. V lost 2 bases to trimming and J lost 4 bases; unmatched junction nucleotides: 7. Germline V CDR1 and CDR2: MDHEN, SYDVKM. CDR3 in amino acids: CASSLGDRASTEAFF. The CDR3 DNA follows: TGTGCCAGCAGTTTAGGAGACAGGGCTAGCACTGAAGCTTTCTTT.

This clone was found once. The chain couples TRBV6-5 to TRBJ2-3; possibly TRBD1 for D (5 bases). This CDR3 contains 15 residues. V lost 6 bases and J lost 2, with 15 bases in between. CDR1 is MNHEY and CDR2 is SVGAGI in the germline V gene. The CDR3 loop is CASRPSRVDTDTQYF. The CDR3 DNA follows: TGTGCCAGCAGACCCTCCAGGGTAGACACAGATACGCAGTATTTT.

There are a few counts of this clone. The CDR3 region has the DNA TGTGCCAGCAGTTTGGGGGAGGCCGGGGAGCTGTTTTTT. Protein product: CASSLGEAGELFF. The gene calls are TRBV27 and TRBJ2-2; TRBD2 is a possible D gene (6 bases). CDR3 length equals 13 residues. V lost 3 bases to trimming and J lost 6 bases, with 8 bases between them. Germline V gene data show CDR1 as MNHEY and CDR2 as SMNVEV (reference sequence).